This T cell receptor (beta chain) was sequenced during a study of CD8 T cells in ankylosing spondylitis. This clonotype turned up a few times. Its target is unknown. CDR1 and CDR2 (germline): PRHDT, FYEKMQ (reference sequence). The ends were cut back, 5 bases at V and 0 bases at J, with 8 bases in the middle. The CDR3 extends over 13 amino acids. Whole-study results and caveats: In ankylosing spondylitis blood, a motif of eight highly homologous TCR beta variants appeared characteristic. Disease-linked clones bore a CD8+ phenotype and were relatively rare in peripheral blood. Reportedly, disease-linked clones are significantly enriched in ankylosing spondylitis patients' matched synovial fluid. Previous work reported some of these motif variants in the synovial fluid and blood of reactive arthritis.

Preparation of TCR beta libraries was done by quantitative 5'-RACE with molecular barcodes. TCRdb reprocessed the 5' RACE reads with MiXCR, giving one entry per CDR3 protein. Here the sample spans fewer than 650,000 distinct CDR3 sequences, roughly 12% being singletons. The J gene is TRBJ2-7, the V gene TRBV13; D is possibly TRBD1 or TRBD2 (5 bases each). Material for sequencing was blood, either unsorted or a sorted T cell fraction (not recorded which). The TCR was taken from a male donor with ankylosing spondylitis. CDR3 DNA sequence: TGTGCCAGCAGCACCGGGACCTCCTACGAGCAGTACTTC. It translates to CASSTGTSYEQYF.